The T cell receptor beta chain described here comes from a study of neurological immune-mediated disorders (dated by TCRdb to about 2019). Some background on the complete study: Among the approximately 35 multiple sclerosis patients, roughly 31 had relapsing-remitting MS and 3 had secondary progressive MS. Peripheral blood TCR-beta repertoires from patients with HTLV-I-associated myelopathy (HAM/TSP), patients with multiple sclerosis, and healthy controls were compared in the study using UMI-based sequencing. Longitudinal samples, technical triplicates and paired sorted CD4+ and CD8+ T-cell subsets, alongside PBMC samples, were included among the roughly 98 TCR-beta libraries. The cohort comprised roughly 69 subjects: 14 HAM/TSP patients, around 34 multiple sclerosis patients and around 20 healthy controls.

To synthesize cDNA, template-switch 5'RACE was performed with a primer carrying a 10-nucleotide random unique molecular identifier so that each TCR transcript was tagged. Every sequencing run yielded over 190 million TCR-beta sequences covering 15-18 subjects. Total RNA was extracted with the RNeasy kit. Using the KAPA Real-time Library Amplification kit, TCR-beta VDJ regions were amplified with primers for the TCR constant region and the 5'RACE anchor. A first PCR added sample indexes and Illumina adaptors, and a second PCR then raised library yield. After Ampure bead purification, the TCR product of roughly 650 bp was size-selected on a 2% E-gel SizeSelection system. Before pooling, library quality was assessed on a Bioanalyzer, concentration was determined with Qubit, and library quantification was performed with the Kapa Library Quantification kit. An Illumina HiSeq 2500 was used to sequence the libraries paired-end at 2 x 150 bp. To increase sequence diversity, about 25-31% phiX was spiked into each library pool. As for the original processing: Quality-filtered reads were processed with the UMI-based MiGEC pipeline, which removed over 85% of raw TCR sequences during error correction. VDJ genes were aligned to IMGT germline references, and each clonotype was defined by a unique CDR3 amino acid sequence together with V-J genes. Clonal expansion, Shannon diversity and CDR3 relatedness (CalcPairwiseDistances, ClusterSamples) were evaluated with VDJtools, and phylogenetic trees were built with CLCbio workbench. Clones with at least 8 unique UMIs were defined as expanded, with this threshold being based on coefficient-of-variation modelling across technical triplicates. TCRdb applied fastp at Q25 and MiXCR to the public reads, then kept only in-frame beta chains. Identical CDR3 proteins give one entry, which carries the most common genes and DNA. TCRdb assigned the V and J calls; the authors' analysis was not used. Here the sample has 50,000 to 65,000 distinct CDR3 sequences; around 4% occur a single time. In total, the top ten clones hold less than 2% of the sample.

The paper as a whole reports these results and caveats: Repertoires from 18 of 34 MS patients were grouped by phylogenetic analysis into a cluster of related CDR3 sequences, suggesting a possible repertoire-level signature. The MS cluster showed no association with clinical or MRI features, and the authors stated that larger cohorts are needed. TCR clonal expansion was highest in HAM/TSP patients and lowest in MS patients, with MS patients falling below even healthy controls. Expanded clones from different subjects shared no identical CDR3 amino acid sequences, which suggests that TCR-beta repertoires were private in all groups.

The CDR3 runs 13 amino acids, cysteine and phenylalanine included. This entry keeps only the CDR3 DNA: 39 bases, framed from base 1. The trim is 4 bases for V and 6 bases for J, with a gap of 13 bases between the germline ends. The germline V gene sets CDR1 to MDHEN and CDR2 to SYDVKM. For the unsorted PBMC libraries, 2 million PBMCs were stored in RNAlater at -80 degrees C until RNA extraction and were used to generate the libraries. Multiple sclerosis patients were enrolled in a US clinical protocol evaluating disease progression by magnetic resonance imaging. Peripheral blood was subjected to Ficoll-Hypaque density gradient centrifugation to isolate PBMCs, which were then cryopreserved in liquid nitrogen. In this sample, this clonotype turned up many times. The antigen it recognizes is unknown. No base-level quality is on record; no much larger clone is a single base apart.

The chain is encoded by TRBV28 joined to TRBJ2-7; TRBD1 is possibly the D segment (6 matching bases). Sequences were obtained from PBMCs. The TCR was taken from a man aged 25 to 45 with multiple sclerosis. The nucleotides are TGTGCCAGCAGTTGGAGAACAGGGTCCGAGCAGTACTTC. Its amino acids are CASSWRTGSEQYF.